This TCR beta chain was recovered during a study of blood T cell repertoires in COVID-19 (dated by TCRdb to 2019 to 2021). In the study overall: Samples covering the acute and convalescent phases of COVID-19 were provided by collaborators in the United States, Italy and Spain. Subjects who had been exposed to COVID-19, were actively infected with it, or had recovered from it provided the deeply sampled blood TCRbeta repertoires that made up the dataset. A de-identified subject ID, COVID-19 status, age in years and sex were almost always included in the sample metadata. The prospective study material was composed of cDNA or gDNA derived from T cells, B-cell-depleted T cells, or PBMCs. Where available, HLA class I and class II types were obtained from metadata supplied by the sample provider rather than from assay-based typing. Samples were obtained from the ongoing ImmuneRACE study (first 160 participants) and from some 1,200 subjects provided by 6 global collaborators. The repertoires were made available in a free public database intended to serve as a resource for research on the immune response to SARS-CoV-2. Summary of the overall study and its limitations: The quantity of clinical and demographic metadata differed by source and by participant and was supplied without curation.

TCRbeta CDR3 regions were amplified from genomic DNA using the immunoSEQ Assay, a bias-controlled multiplex PCR. Per the original workflow: The number of nucleated cells in each sample was estimated by amplification of reference gene primers within the assay. To quantify the absolute abundance of each unique TCRbeta CDR3 rearrangement, sequence reads were collapsed and filtered. Productive Simpson clonality was computed per sample as the square root of Simpson's diversity index over productive rearrangements. TCRdb provides this immuneACCESS table in a form limited to in-frame rearrangements. Some clones are lacking; in checked studies, under half of them reflect an unresolved V gene, and why the rest are absent is not known. That table supplies the V and J calls and clone size; D and trimming were determined from the DNA. Present in this sample are around 180,000 clones, roughly 84% of which were seen just once. Less than 2% of the sample rests with the top ten.

About this clone: This receptor's antigen is unknown. Base qualities are not at hand, and no much larger clone is one base apart.

The collaborating institutions used their own protocols to collect whole blood in K2EDTA tubes. Collaborator samples were shipped for TCRbeta analysis as frozen whole blood, isolated PBMCs, or DNA extracted from either sample type. Clipping removes 4 bases from V and 4 bases from J, with 10 as the unmatched junction base count. The CDR3 runs 15 residues from the cysteine to the phenylalanine. The retained sequence is limited to the CDR3, 45 bases, with the frame set at the first base. Via the germline V gene (reference sequence), CDR1 is SGHNT and CDR2 YYREEE. Input material: peripheral blood. Rearrangement joined TRBV5-4 to TRBJ2-7; TRBD2 matches 8 bases in the middle. The receptor's source is a human donor in a cohort sampled during active COVID-19. The DNA sequence is as follows: TGTGCCAGCAGCCTGGACGGGACTAGTCTTTACGAGCAGTACTTC. It specifies CASSLDGTSLYEQYF.